This entry lists 10 T cell receptor beta chains sequenced from one sample in a study of CD8 T cells in Susac syndrome (dated by TCRdb to between 2018 and 2020). To prepare the library, the immunoSEQ multiplex PCR assay was applied. RNA was extracted using the RNeasy kit, and about 0.45 to 1 ug of the RNA was reverse transcribed with random hexamers. TCRdb reprocessing: public reads trimmed at Q25 with fastp, clones called with MiXCR, in-frame beta chains kept. Duplicate CDR3 protein sequences are folded into a single record with the most common DNA and genes. Here the sample has about 100,000 distinct CDR3 sequences; roughly 96% occur a single time. The ten largest clones take up around 0.3% of the sample. Sequencing used CD8+ T cells from PBMCs. These receptors originate from a human donor with Susac syndrome.

The chain carries TRBV27 and TRBJ2-2; D is undetermined. The V end lost 2 bases, the J end lost 2 bases, and 6 bases lay between the germline ends. The germline CDR1 and CDR2 sequences are MNHEY and SMNVEV (reference sequence). CDR3 length: 14 residues. The CDR3 sequence is CASSLIGNTGELFF. For the CDR3, the DNA is TGTGCCAGCAGTTTAATTGGAAACACCGGGGAGCTGTTTTTT.

This chain connects TRBV10-3 to TRBJ1-5; the D is unclear. The CDR3 length is 14 residues. V shed 0 bases and J shed 11 bases, with 14 bases lying between them. Germline loops: CDR1 ENHRY, CDR2 SYGVKD. The CDR3 here is CAISESNRETTQHF. The CDR3 nucleotides are TGTGCCATCAGTGAGTCGAATCGGGAAACTACCCAGCATTTT.

The chain carries TRBV20-1 and TRBJ2-3; 8 bases are a match to TRBD2. This CDR3 is 13 amino acids long. CDR1 DFQATT and CDR2 SNEGSKA come from the germline V gene (reference sequence). V trimming: 6 bases; J trimming: 2 bases; junction bases outside the gene matches: 4. CDR3 sequence: CSASGGPTDTQYF. The CDR3 nucleotides are TGCAGTGCAAGCGGGGGCCCCACAGATACGCAGTATTTT.

The V gene is TRBV4-1, the J gene TRBJ1-4, with TRBD1 matching over 7 bases. V lost 4 bases and J lost 8; bases outside the gene matches: 10. The CDR3 sequence is 15 residues long. The germline V gene encodes CDR1 MGHRA and CDR2 YSYEKL. This CDR3 reads CASSPTDRAWEKLFF. The CDR3 bases are TGCGCCAGCAGCCCTACCGACAGGGCCTGGGAAAAACTGTTTTTT.

This clonotype was detected once. This chain links TRBV24-1 with TRBJ2-5; D is undetermined. Trimming took 6 bases from V and 1 from J, leaving 11 bases between them. From germline, CDR1 is KGHDR and CDR2 SFDVKD. The CDR3 consists of 14 residues. CDR3 amino acids: CATSSERGQETQYF. The CDR3, as DNA: TGTGCCACCAGTAGCGAACGTGGCCAAGAGACCCAGTACTTC.

J is TRBJ2-4 and V is TRBV13; 7 bases map to TRBD1. There are 14 residues in the CDR3. J gave up 6 bases and V 4 bases, and 6 bases lay outside the gene matches. Per the germline V gene, CDR1 is PRHDT and CDR2 is FYEKMQ (reference sequence). The CDR3 sequence: CASSSGTEGNIQYF. The CDR3 DNA reads as TGTGCCAGCAGCTCAGGGACAGAGGGAAACATTCAGTACTTC.

The V and J genes are TRBV6-5 and TRBJ1-3; a weak D match, TRBD1 (5 bases). Germline lookup yields CDR1 MNHEY and CDR2 SVGAGI. CDR3 size: 14 residues. With 6 bases removed from V and 0 bases from J, the gap between germline ends came to 9 bases. The CDR3: CASREQVSGNTIYF. In DNA, the CDR3 is TGTGCCAGCAGAGAACAGGTCTCTGGAAACACCATATATTTT.

V usage is TRBV28 and J usage is TRBJ2-7, with D possibly matching TRBD2 (6 bases). This CDR3 contains 13 residues. Germline loops: CDR1 MDHEN, CDR2 SYDVKM. V was cut by 4 bases and J by 6 bases, with 13 bases left in between. The CDR3 nucleotides are TGTGCCAGCAGTTGGACCGGGAGCTCCGAGCAGTACTTC. Amino acid sequence: CASSWTGSSEQYF. The full variable domain, rest sourced from reference TRBV28 and TRBJ2-7, is DVKVTQSSRYLVKRTGEKVFLECVQDMDHENMFWYRQDPGLGLRLIYFSYDVKMKEKGDIPEGYSVSREKKERFSLILESASTNQTSMYLCASSWTGSSEQYFGPGTRLTVT.

The V and J genes are TRBV5-1 and TRBJ1-2; D unclear. V was clipped by 4 bases and J by 0 bases, with 10 bases between them. This CDR3 has 14 residues. Germline CDR1 SGHRS, CDR2 YFSETQ. The CDR3 sequence: CASSTTLANYGYTF. In DNA form, the CDR3 reads TGCGCCAGCAGCACAACCTTAGCTAACTATGGCTACACCTTC. Supplemented by reference TRBV5-1 and TRBJ1-2, the full variable domain reads KAGVTQTPRYLIKTRGQQVTLSCSPISGHRSVSWYQQTPGQGLQFLFEYFSETQRNKGNFPGRFSGRQFSNSRSEMNVSTLELGDSALYLCASSTTLANYGYTFGSGTRLTVV.

This chain connects TRBV29-1 to TRBJ2-1; 12 bases are a match to TRBD2. V lost 4 bases and J lost 7; bases outside the gene matches: 8. Per the germline V gene, CDR1 is SQVTM and CDR2 is ANQGSEA. This CDR3 comprises 15 residues. CDR3 loop: CSVARGTSGWNEQFF. The CDR3 region has the DNA TGCAGCGTTGCTCGAGGGACTAGCGGGTGGAATGAGCAGTTCTTC.